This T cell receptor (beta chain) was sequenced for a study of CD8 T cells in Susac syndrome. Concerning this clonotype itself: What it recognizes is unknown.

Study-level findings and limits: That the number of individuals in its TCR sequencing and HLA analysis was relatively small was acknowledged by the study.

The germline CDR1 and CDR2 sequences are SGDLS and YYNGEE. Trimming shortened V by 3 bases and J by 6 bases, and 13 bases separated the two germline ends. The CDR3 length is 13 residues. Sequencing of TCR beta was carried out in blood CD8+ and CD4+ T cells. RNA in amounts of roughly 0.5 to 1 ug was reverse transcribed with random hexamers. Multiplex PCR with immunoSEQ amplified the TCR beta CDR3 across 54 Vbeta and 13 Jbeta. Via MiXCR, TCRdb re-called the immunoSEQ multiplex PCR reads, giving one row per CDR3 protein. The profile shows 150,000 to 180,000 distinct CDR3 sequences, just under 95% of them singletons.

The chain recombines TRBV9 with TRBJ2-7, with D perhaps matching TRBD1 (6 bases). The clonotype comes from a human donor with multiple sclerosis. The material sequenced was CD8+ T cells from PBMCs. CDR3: CASSEGTLSEQYF. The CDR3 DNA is TGTGCCAGCAGCGAAGGGACACTATCCGAGCAGTACTTC.